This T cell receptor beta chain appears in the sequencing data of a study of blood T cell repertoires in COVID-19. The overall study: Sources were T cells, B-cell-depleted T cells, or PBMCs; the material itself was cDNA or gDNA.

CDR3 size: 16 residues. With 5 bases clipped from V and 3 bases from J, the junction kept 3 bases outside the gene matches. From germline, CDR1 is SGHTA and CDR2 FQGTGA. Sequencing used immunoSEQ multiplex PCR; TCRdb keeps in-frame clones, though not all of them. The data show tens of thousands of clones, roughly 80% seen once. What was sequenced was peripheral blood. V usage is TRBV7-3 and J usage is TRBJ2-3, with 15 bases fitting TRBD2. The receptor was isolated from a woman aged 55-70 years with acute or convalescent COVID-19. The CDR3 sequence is CASSTGLAGGTDTQYF. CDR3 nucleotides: TGTGCCAGCAGCACCGGACTAGCGGGGGGGACAGATACGCAGTATTTT. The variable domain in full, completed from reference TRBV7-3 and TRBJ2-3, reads GAGVSQTPSNKVTEKGKYVELRCDPISGHTALYWYRQSLGQGPEFLIYFQGTGAADDSGLPNDRFFAVRPEGSVSTLKIQRTERGDSAVYLCASSTGLAGGTDTQYFGPGTRLTVL.